This TCR beta chain was observed in a study of blood T cells in healthy people across ages. Overall study results and limits: There was a strong correlation between TCR beta diversity and naive T cell percentage. Fewer expanded clones and more diversity marked long-lived versus aged donors.

A remark on this clonotype: Its target is not known.

Per individual sample, total RNA of at least 6 micrograms was extracted. A second PCR, run for 7 to 11 cycles, used a sample-barcoded 5' primer plus a J-beta primer mix. Researchers report that a template-switch adaptor with 12 random nucleotides tagged each cDNA molecule. Using its own MiXCR run on the 5' RACE reads, TCRdb lists one record per CDR3 protein. The sample records 850,000 to 1,100,000 distinct CDR3 sequences, around two fifths being singletons. Sequenced: blood. The sequence was collected from a young man in good health.

The CDR3 DNA reads TGTGCCAGCAACGCTCGTATGAGTGGCACAGATACGCAGTATTTT. Its translation: CASNARMSGTDTQYF. The V and J genes are TRBV7-9 and TRBJ2-3; D ambiguous. The CDR3 extends over 15 amino acids. The V and J ends lost 7 bases and 1 base respectively, with 15 bases between them. The V gene's germline CDR1 is SEHNR and CDR2 FQNEAQ (reference sequence).